These 31 T cell receptor beta chains were all obtained from the same sample, sequenced in a study of OX40 agonist ivuxolimab in advanced cancers. Using immunoSEQ multiplex PCR, the repertoire was profiled, and TCRdb retains in-frame clones only, with some absent. In the table there are some 74,000 clones, more than 75% of which are singletons. The sample in question was CD4+ or CD8+ T cells sorted from blood, obtained in a trial of the OX40 agonist ivuxolimab. Every receptor here comes from an adult with an advanced solid tumor such as melanoma, head and neck, liver or kidney cancer.

This chain uses TRBV5-1 with TRBJ2-1; 8 bases map to TRBD1. This CDR3 comprises 14 residues. Germline CDR1 is SGHRS and CDR2 is YFSETQ. The V and J ends lost 4 bases and 7 bases, in that order; junction bases with no gene match: 7. In DNA form, the CDR3 reads TGCGCCAGCAGCGTAGCAAGGACAGGGAATGAGCAGTTCTTC. It is translated as CASSVARTGNEQFF.

The chain recombines TRBV10-3 with TRBJ2-7, with 7 bases matching TRBD1. The germline gives CDR1 ENHRY, CDR2 SYGVKD. Trimming cost V 6 bases and J 5 bases; bases outside gene matches: 10. The CDR3 has 14 residues. The CDR3 region has the DNA TGTGCCATCAGGCCGACAGGGTTTTTTGACGAGCAGTACTTC. Amino acids: CAIRPTGFFDEQYF.

The rearrangement links TRBV7-2 to TRBJ1-2; D possibly corresponds to TRBD1 (6 bases). Germline V CDR1 and CDR2: SGHTA, FQGNSA. The CDR3 consists of 15 residues. Trimming cost V 3 bases and J 0 bases, with 11 bases left between them. CDR3 nucleotide sequence: TGTGCCAGCAGCTTGAAGACAGGAGCTAACTATGGCTACACCTTC. As protein: CASSLKTGANYGYTF.

The rearrangement joins TRBV7-2 to TRBJ2-3; the D gene is possibly TRBD2 (5 bases). Trimming removed 2 bases from V and 0 bases from J, with 9 bases in between. The CDR3 contains 15 residues. CDR1 is SGHTA and CDR2 is FQGNSA in the germline V gene. CDR3 sequence: CASSLFGVSTDTQYF. DNA of the CDR3: TGTGCCAGCAGCTTATTCGGGGTTAGCACAGATACGCAGTATTTT.

The chain couples TRBV25-1 to TRBJ1-4; no clear D. The CDR3 spans 14 residues. The germline V and J ends were trimmed by 0 bases and 4 bases, with 6 bases remaining between them. Germline loops: CDR1 MGHDK, CDR2 SYGVNS. Here the CDR3 reads CASSEYRFNEKLFF. CDR3 in DNA: TGTGCCAGCAGTGAATACCGCTTTAATGAAAAACTGTTTTTT.

V usage is TRBV5-6 and J usage is TRBJ2-5; TRBD1 might be the D (6 bases). The germline V gene has CDR1 SGHDT and CDR2 YYEEEE. The CDR3 is 15 amino acids. V was trimmed by 4 bases and J by 3 bases, leaving 16 bases between them. The CDR3 here is CASSQYGQRKETQYF. The CDR3 DNA reads as TGTGCCAGCAGCCAATACGGACAGCGGAAAGAGACCCAGTACTTC.

The rearrangement links TRBV18 to TRBJ1-3; TRBD1 matches 8 bases. The CDR3 loop spans 17 amino acids. Germline V gene sequence: CDR1 KGHSH, CDR2 LQKENI. The V and J ends lost 3 bases and 0 bases, in that order; junction bases with no gene match: 7. In nucleotides, the CDR3 is TGTGCCAGCTCACCTTATCCGGGACAGGACTCTGGAAACACCATATATTTT. Protein: CASSPYPGQDSGNTIYF.

This sequence joins TRBV5-1 and TRBJ1-2, with D maybe TRBD1 (6 bases). V was trimmed by 4 bases and J by 2 bases, leaving 15 bases between them. CDR1 and CDR2 (germline): SGHRS, YFSETQ. CDR3 length equals 15 residues. The CDR3 protein is CASSPGQNQNYGYTF. The CDR3 DNA reads as TGCGCCAGCAGCCCAGGACAGAACCAAAACTATGGCTACACCTTC.

The V call is TRBV18, the J call TRBJ2-2; TRBD2 matches at 8 bases. V shed 4 bases and J 4 bases; nucleotides not matched to a gene: 5. CDR1 KGHSH and CDR2 LQKENI come from the germline V gene. The length of the CDR3 is 15 residues. In DNA form, the CDR3 reads TGTGCCAGCTCACTGGGACTAGTTGCCACCGGGGAGCTGTTTTTT. Its protein product is CASSLGLVATGELFF. Based on the CDR3 plus reference TRBV18 and TRBJ2-2, the full variable domain is NAGVMQNPRHLVRRRGQEARLRCSPMKGHSHVYWYRQLPEEGLKFMVYLQKENIIDESGMPKERFSAEFPKEGPSILRIQQVVRGDSAAYFCASSLGLVATGELFFGEGSRLTVL.

The gene calls are TRBV18 and TRBJ1-1, with TRBD1 identical over 8 bases. Germline V gene sequence: CDR1 KGHSH, CDR2 LQKENI. This CDR3 has 15 residues. V was clipped by 3 bases and J by 4 bases; unmatched bases: 7. The CDR3 reads CASSPNMDRATEAFF. CDR3 coding DNA: TGTGCCAGCTCACCCAACATGGACAGGGCCACTGAAGCTTTCTTT. The whole variable domain, filled in from reference TRBV18 and TRBJ1-1, reads NAGVMQNPRHLVRRRGQEARLRCSPMKGHSHVYWYRQLPEEGLKFMVYLQKENIIDESGMPKERFSAEFPKEGPSILRIQQVVRGDSAAYFCASSPNMDRATEAFFGQGTRLTVV.

V and J are TRBV25-1 and TRBJ1-3; D is unresolved. Trimming removed 8 bases at V and 0 bases at J, with 14 bases between. The CDR3 loop spans 15 amino acids. Germline loops: CDR1 MGHDK, CDR2 SYGVNS. CDR3: CASPFRGISGNTIYF. The DNA for the CDR3 is TGTGCCAGCCCCTTTCGCGGGATCTCTGGAAACACCATATATTTT. Full variable domain (remainder filled in from reference TRBV25-1 and TRBJ1-3): EADIYQTPRYLVIGTGKKITLECSQTMGHDKMYWYQQDPGMELHLIHYSYGVNSTEKGDLSSESTVSRIRTEHFPLTLESARPSHTSQYLCASPFRGISGNTIYFGEGSWLTVV.

This clone appeared a single time. The chain links TRBV6-1 to TRBJ2-3; TRBD1 agrees at 9 bases. V was clipped by 4 bases and J by 3 bases; unmatched bases: 14. This CDR3 has 18 amino acids. Germline V gives CDR1 MNHNS, CDR2 SASEGT. CDR3: CASSALLTSGQGTDTQYF. As DNA, the CDR3 is TGTGCCAGCAGTGCCCTGCTAACCTCGGGACAGGGAACAGATACGCAGTATTTT.

The chain joins TRBV11-2 to TRBJ2-4; D not certain. V dropped 8 bases and J dropped 2 bases, with 13 bases sitting between them. Per germline, CDR1 SGHAT and CDR2 FQNNGV. The CDR3 has 14 residues. CDR3 region: CASAQLWPKNIQYF. CDR3 nucleotide sequence: TGTGCCAGCGCCCAACTTTGGCCCAAAAACATTCAGTACTTC.

J is TRBJ2-3 and V is TRBV28, with TRBD2 matching over 10 bases. CDR3 length: 15 residues. CDR1 and CDR2 from the germline V gene are MDHEN and SYDVKM. V was clipped by 4 bases and J by 7 bases; unmatched bases: 8. The CDR3 DNA is TGTGCCAGCAGTTCGCGAGCGGGAGGGACATATACGCAGTATTTT. Translated: CASSSRAGGTYTQYF. Full variable domain (outside the CDR3, taken from reference TRBV28 and TRBJ2-3): DVKVTQSSRYLVKRTGEKVFLECVQDMDHENMFWYRQDPGLGLRLIYFSYDVKMKEKGDIPEGYSVSREKKERFSLILESASTNQTSMYLCASSSRAGGTYTQYFGPGTRLTVL.

The V gene is TRBV18, the J gene TRBJ1-5; the D gene is possibly TRBD1 (5 bases). The CDR3 has 15 residues. Deletions cut 6 bases from V and 4 bases from J, with 16 bases between. CDR1 and CDR2 from the germline V gene are KGHSH and LQKENI. The CDR3 coding sequence is TGTGCCAGCTCCTCAAACGGGGGGTTAAATCAGCCCCAGCATTTT. Amino acids: CASSSNGGLNQPQHF.

The V and J genes are TRBV5-4 and TRBJ1-2; possibly TRBD1 for D (6 bases). This CDR3 region has 15 residues. V was clipped by 0 bases and J by 8 bases, with 17 bases between them. Germline V lookup: CDR1 SGHNT, CDR2 YYREEE (reference sequence). The CDR3 sequence is CASSLALQGSEGYTF. The CDR3 region has the DNA TGTGCCAGCAGCTTGGCCTTACAGGGTTCAGAGGGCTACACCTTC.

This chain joins TRBV7-2 and TRBJ2-3; weak D call: TRBD1 (6 bases). The CDR3 totals 16 residues. The germline V gene has CDR1 SGHTA and CDR2 FQGNSA. The V end was cut by 5 bases, the J end by 0 bases, with 15 bases between. The CDR3 DNA follows: TGTGCCAGCAGCCCACAAGACAGGCGGAGCACAGATACGCAGTATTTT. Translating it yields CASSPQDRRSTDTQYF.

This rearrangement joins TRBV14 to TRBJ2-7; D not certain. This CDR3 is 16 amino acids long. CDR1 SGHDN and CDR2 FVKESK come from the germline V gene. V shed 4 bases and J shed 6 bases, with 22 bases lying between them. The CDR3 DNA reads TGTGCCAGCAGCCTTCAAGTGATTGGCGCCTTGGGCGAGCAGTACTTC. Protein product: CASSLQVIGALGEQYF. Based on the CDR3 plus reference TRBV14 and TRBJ2-7, the full variable domain is EAGVTQFPSHSVIEKGQTVTLRCDPISGHDNLYWYRRVMGKEIKFLLHFVKESKQDESGMPNNRFLAERTGGTYSTLKVQPAELEDSGVYFCASSLQVIGALGEQYFGPGTRLTVT.

This clone turned up a few times. The chain carries TRBV19 and TRBJ2-5; TRBD2 matches 12 bases. CDR3 length equals 17 residues. The J segment lost 2 bases and the V segment lost 7 bases, leaving 11 bases of the junction unmatched. The germline gives CDR1 LNHDA, CDR2 SQIVND (reference sequence). The CDR3 here is CASIRTSGIERQETQYF. The CDR3, as DNA: TGTGCCAGTATTAGGACTAGCGGGATTGAAAGGCAAGAGACCCAGTACTTC. The full variable domain, with the rest looked up from reference TRBV19 and TRBJ2-5, is DGGITQSPKYLFRKEGQNVTLSCEQNLNHDAMYWYRQDPGQGLRLIYYSQIVNDFQKGDIAEGYSVSREKKESFPLTVTSAQKNPTAFYLCASIRTSGIERQETQYFGPGTRLLVL.

The chain recombines TRBV7-9 with TRBJ2-1; TRBD2 matches 11 bases. After removal of 5 bases from V and 6 bases from J, the junction contained 3 bases not matched to a gene. Germline V gives CDR1 SEHNR, CDR2 FQNEAQ (reference sequence). CDR3 length: 14 amino acids. The CDR3 loop is CASSRTSGSNEQFF. The CDR3 coding sequence is TGTGCCAGCAGCCGGACTAGCGGGTCCAATGAGCAGTTCTTC.

This rearrangement joins TRBV11-3 to TRBJ2-7; D uncertain. Trimming cost V 9 bases and J 5 bases, with 11 bases left between them. CDR3 size: 11 residues. Per germline, CDR1 SGHNT and CDR2 YENEEA. CDR3 in DNA: TGTGCCAGTTCCCTCGGGCACGAGCAGTACTTC. Translation: CASSLGHEQYF.

The CDR3 loop is CASALTSDTDTQYF. CDR3 DNA sequence: TGTGCCAGCGCGTTGACTAGCGACACAGATACGCAGTATTTT. V gene TRBV19 combines with J gene TRBJ2-3, with 8 nucleotides matching TRBD2. The germline gives CDR1 LNHDA, CDR2 SQIVND (reference sequence). V was pared by 9 bases and J by 2 bases, with 7 bases of the junction left unmatched. CDR3 length: 14 residues. The entire variable domain, with the rest obtained from reference TRBV19 and TRBJ2-3, is as follows: DGGITQSPKYLFRKEGQNVTLSCEQNLNHDAMYWYRQDPGQGLRLIYYSQIVNDFQKGDIAEGYSVSREKKESFPLTVTSAQKNPTAFYLCASALTSDTDTQYFGPGTRLTVL.

The chain couples TRBV19 to TRBJ2-1; the D gene is possibly TRBD2 (6 bases). Trimming took 10 bases from V and 0 from J, leaving 13 bases between them. The CDR3 length is 14 residues. CDR1 and CDR2 (germline): LNHDA, SQIVND (reference sequence). The chain's CDR3 is CATRGGISYNEQFF. CDR3 coding DNA: TGTGCCACAAGGGGCGGGATCTCCTACAATGAGCAGTTCTTC. The full variable domain, its missing parts supplied by reference TRBV19 and TRBJ2-1, is DGGITQSPKYLFRKEGQNVTLSCEQNLNHDAMYWYRQDPGQGLRLIYYSQIVNDFQKGDIAEGYSVSREKKESFPLTVTSAQKNPTAFYLCATRGGISYNEQFFGPGTRLTVL.

The rearrangement uses TRBV6-5 and TRBJ1-1; D unclear. CDR3 size: 15 residues. Germline V CDR1 and CDR2: MNHEY, SVGAGI. Trimming removed 5 bases from V and 2 bases from J, with 15 bases in between. Here the CDR3 reads CASSPLGRANTEAFF. Here the CDR3 DNA reads TGTGCCAGCAGTCCCCTAGGGAGGGCTAACACTGAAGCTTTCTTT.

The chain uses TRBV7-3 and TRBJ1-1, with D hard to call. CDR3 length equals 13 residues. In germline, CDR1 is SGHTA, CDR2 FQGTGA. The ends were cut back, 5 bases at V and 10 bases at J, with 17 bases in the middle. CDR3: CASSPGGGSRAFF. The DNA for the CDR3 is TGTGCCAGCAGCCCGGGCGGTGGTTCTAGAGCTTTCTTT.

The chain combines TRBV20-1 with TRBJ2-3; D is unresolved. The CDR3 sequence is 11 residues long. Trimming took off 6 bases at V and 3 bases at J, with 7 bases between the two ends. The germline V gene has CDR1 DFQATT and CDR2 SNEGSKA (reference sequence). This CDR3 is CSALVTDTQYF. The DNA for the CDR3 is TGCAGTGCGCTAGTGACAGATACGCAGTATTTT.

The gene calls are TRBV9 and TRBJ2-1, with TRBD1 identical over 7 bases. This CDR3 has 16 amino acids. Germline lookup yields CDR1 SGDLS and CDR2 YYNGEE. V gave up 4 bases and J gave up 4 bases; unmatched junction bases: 11. CDR3: CASSPLPGTAYNEQFF. DNA of the CDR3: TGTGCCAGCAGCCCTCTTCCCGGGACAGCGTACAATGAGCAGTTCTTC.

This chain links TRBV19 with TRBJ1-1; D unresolved. V was shortened by 6 bases and J by 8 bases, with 10 bases between the two germline ends. The germline V gene encodes CDR1 LNHDA and CDR2 SQIVND (reference sequence). The CDR3 contains 11 residues. The CDR3 bases are TGTGCCAGTAGCGGTCACCCCGAAGCTTTCTTT. It codes for CASSGHPEAFF.

The chain recombines TRBV30 with TRBJ1-1, with TRBD1 identical over 7 bases. The V and J ends lost 1 base and 0 bases, in that order; junction bases with no gene match: 2. The length of the CDR3 is 14 residues. CDR1 is GTSNPN and CDR2 is SVGIG in the germline V gene (reference sequence). The CDR3 region is CAWSAGGMNTEAFF. DNA of the CDR3: TGTGCCTGGAGTGCAGGGGGAATGAACACTGAAGCTTTCTTT.

The V gene is TRBV27, the J gene TRBJ1-6; D possibly corresponds to TRBD1 (6 bases). The CDR3 is 16 amino acids. Germline V gives CDR1 MNHEY, CDR2 SMNVEV (reference sequence). The ends were cut back, 2 bases at V and 4 bases at J, with 12 bases in the middle. This CDR3 reads CASSLGGRGYNSPLHF. In DNA, the CDR3 is TGTGCCAGCAGTTTAGGGGGGCGCGGATATAATTCACCCCTCCACTTT.

This clone was recorded a few times. The sample carries other DNA sequences with the same CDR3. This chain links TRBV9 with TRBJ2-1; TRBD1 matches 10 bases. From germline, CDR1 is SGDLS and CDR2 YYNGEE. The CDR3 runs 14 residues. V lost 2 bases to trimming and J lost 4 bases; unmatched junction nucleotides: 0. As DNA, the CDR3 is TGTGCCAGCAGCGTGGGACAGGGGTACAATGAGCAGTTCTTC. This encodes CASSVGQGYNEQFF.